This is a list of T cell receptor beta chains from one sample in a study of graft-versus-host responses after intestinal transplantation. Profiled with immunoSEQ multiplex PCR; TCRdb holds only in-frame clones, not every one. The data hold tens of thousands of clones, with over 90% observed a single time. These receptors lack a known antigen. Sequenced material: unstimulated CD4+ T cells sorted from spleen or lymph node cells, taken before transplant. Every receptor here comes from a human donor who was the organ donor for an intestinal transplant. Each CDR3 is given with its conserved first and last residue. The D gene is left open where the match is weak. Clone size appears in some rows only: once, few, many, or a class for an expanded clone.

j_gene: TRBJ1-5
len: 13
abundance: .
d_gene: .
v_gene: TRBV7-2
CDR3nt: TGTGCCAGCAGCTTAGGACCAAATCAGCCCCAGCATTTT
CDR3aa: CASSLGPNQPQHF

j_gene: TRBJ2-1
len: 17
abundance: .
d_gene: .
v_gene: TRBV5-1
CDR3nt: TGCGCCAGCAGCTTGGAGCCCCTCCCCCTTAACTACAATGAGCAGTTCTTC
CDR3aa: CASSLEPLPLNYNEQFF

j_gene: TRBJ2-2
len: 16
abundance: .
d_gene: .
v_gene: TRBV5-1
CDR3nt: TGCGCCAGCCGAGATGTACGGTCCTCGAACACCGGGGAGCTGTTTTTT
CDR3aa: CASRDVRSSNTGELFF

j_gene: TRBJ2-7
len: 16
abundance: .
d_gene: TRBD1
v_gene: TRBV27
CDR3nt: TGTGCCAGCAGCAGCGACAGGGGGCGTAGGTCCTACGAGCAGTACTTC
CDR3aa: CASSSDRGRRSYEQYF

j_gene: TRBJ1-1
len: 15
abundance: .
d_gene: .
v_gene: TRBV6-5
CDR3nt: TGTGCCAGCAGTTACACATCGACAGGGAACACTGAAGCTTTCTTT
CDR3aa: CASSYTSTGNTEAFF

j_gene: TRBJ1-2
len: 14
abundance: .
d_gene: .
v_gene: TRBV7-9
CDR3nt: TGTGCCAGCAGCTTATCTGACAGGCTAAGCGGCTACACCTTC
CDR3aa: CASSLSDRLSGYTF

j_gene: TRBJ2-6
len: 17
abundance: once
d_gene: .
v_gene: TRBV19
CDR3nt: TGTGCCAGTAGTCCCTATCGGACCGACTCTGGGGCCAACGTCCTGACTTTC
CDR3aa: CASSPYRTDSGANVLTF

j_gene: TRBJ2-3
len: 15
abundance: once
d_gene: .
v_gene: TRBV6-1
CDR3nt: TGTGCCAGCAGCCAGGGCAGGCCTACCGCAGATACGCAGTATTTT
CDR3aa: CASSQGRPTADTQYF

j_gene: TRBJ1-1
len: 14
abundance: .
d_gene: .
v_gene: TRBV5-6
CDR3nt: TGTGCCAGCAGCTTGATGGGCCGGAACACTGAAGCTTTCTTT
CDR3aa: CASSLMGRNTEAFF

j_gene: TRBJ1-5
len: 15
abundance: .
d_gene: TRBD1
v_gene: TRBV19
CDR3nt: TGTGCCAGTAGTATAACGGGACAGGGTGAGCAGCCCCAGCATTTT
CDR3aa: CASSITGQGEQPQHF

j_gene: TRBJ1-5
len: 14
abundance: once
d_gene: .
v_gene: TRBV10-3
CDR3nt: TGTGCCATCAGTCTACAGGGTAGCAATCAGCCCCAGCATTTT
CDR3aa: CAISLQGSNQPQHF

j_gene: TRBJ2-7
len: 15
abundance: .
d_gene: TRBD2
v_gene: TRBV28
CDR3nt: TGTGCCAGCTCCTCCGGGGCTAGCGGGGACTACGAGCAGTACTTC
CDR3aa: CASSSGASGDYEQYF

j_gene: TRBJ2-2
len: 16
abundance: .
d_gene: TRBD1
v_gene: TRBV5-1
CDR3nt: TGCGCCAGCAGCTTGGCGGGACAGGGAACCACCGGGGAGCTGTTTTTT
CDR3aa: CASSLAGQGTTGELFF

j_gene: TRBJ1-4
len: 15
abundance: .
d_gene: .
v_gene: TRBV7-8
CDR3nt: TGTGCCAGCAGCTCTACAGGCGGATTGGGTGAAAAACTGTTTTTT
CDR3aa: CASSSTGGLGEKLFF

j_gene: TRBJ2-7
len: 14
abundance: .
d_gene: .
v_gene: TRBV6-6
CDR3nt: TGTGCCAGCAGTATACAGGGCAATCCCTACGAGCAGTACTTC
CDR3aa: CASSIQGNPYEQYF

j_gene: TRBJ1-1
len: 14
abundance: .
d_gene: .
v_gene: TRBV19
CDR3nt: TGTGCCAGTAGTAGGGTCTGGGGAAACACTGAAGCTTTCTTT
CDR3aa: CASSRVWGNTEAFF

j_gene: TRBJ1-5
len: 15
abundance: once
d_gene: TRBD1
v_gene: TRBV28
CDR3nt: TGTGCCAGCAGTTTCGCGGGGACAGAAAATCAGCCCCAGCATTTT
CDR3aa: CASSFAGTENQPQHF

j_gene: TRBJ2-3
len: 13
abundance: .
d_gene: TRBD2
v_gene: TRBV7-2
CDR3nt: TGTGCCAGCAGCTCGGGACTACCAGATACGCAGTATTTT
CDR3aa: CASSSGLPDTQYF

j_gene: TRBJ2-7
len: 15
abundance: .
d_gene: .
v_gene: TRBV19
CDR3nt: TGTGCCAGTAGTACCAACAGCAGGGGACAATACGAGCAGTACTTC
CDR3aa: CASSTNSRGQYEQYF

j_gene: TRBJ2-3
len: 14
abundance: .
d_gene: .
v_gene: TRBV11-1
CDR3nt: TGTGCCAGCAGCTTGGACTCAAGCACAGATACGCAGTATTTT
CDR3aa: CASSLDSSTDTQYF

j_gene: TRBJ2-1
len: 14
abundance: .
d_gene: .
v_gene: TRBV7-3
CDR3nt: TGTGCCAGCAGCTTAAGTGCTGGATGGAATGAGCAGTTCTTC
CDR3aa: CASSLSAGWNEQFF

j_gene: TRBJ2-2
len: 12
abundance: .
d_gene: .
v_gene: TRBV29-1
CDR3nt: TGCAGCTACGGGATAAACACCGGGGAGCTGTTTTTT
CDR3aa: CSYGINTGELFF

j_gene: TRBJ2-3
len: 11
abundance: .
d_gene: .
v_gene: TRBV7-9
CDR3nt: TGTGCCAGCAGCCGGACAGATACGCAGTATTTT
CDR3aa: CASSRTDTQYF

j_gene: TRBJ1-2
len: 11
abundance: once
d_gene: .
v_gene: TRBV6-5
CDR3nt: TGTGCCAGCACCGATATACGGGCAGCGTTCTTC
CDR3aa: CASTDIRAAFF

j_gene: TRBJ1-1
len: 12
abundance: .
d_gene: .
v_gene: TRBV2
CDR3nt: TGTGCCAGCAGTCCCGGGGGGTTAGAGGCTTTCTTT
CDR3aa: CASSPGGLEAFF

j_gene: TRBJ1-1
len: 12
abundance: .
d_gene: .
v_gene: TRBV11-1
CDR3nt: TGTGCCAGCAGCCCACGGGGCACTGAAGCTTTCTTT
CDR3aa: CASSPRGTEAFF

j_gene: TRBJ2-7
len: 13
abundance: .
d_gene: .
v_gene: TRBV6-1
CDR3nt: TGTGCCAGCAGTGACATAATCTCCTACGAGCAGTACTTC
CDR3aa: CASSDIISYEQYF

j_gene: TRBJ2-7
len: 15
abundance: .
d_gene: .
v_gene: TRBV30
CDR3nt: TGTGCCTGGAGTGGGTCCCGGATGAGCTCCTACGAGCAGTACTTC
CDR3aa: CAWSGSRMSSYEQYF

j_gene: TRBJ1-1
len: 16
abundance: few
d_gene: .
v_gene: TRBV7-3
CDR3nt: TGTGCCAGCAGCCCCCTCGCTGCAGCTATTAACACTGAAGCTTTCTTT
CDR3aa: CASSPLAAAINTEAFF

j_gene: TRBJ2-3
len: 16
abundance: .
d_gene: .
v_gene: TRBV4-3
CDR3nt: TGCGCCAGCAGCCTGGCTGGGGGCAGGGGTTCCGATACGCAGTATTTT
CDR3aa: CASSLAGGRGSDTQYF

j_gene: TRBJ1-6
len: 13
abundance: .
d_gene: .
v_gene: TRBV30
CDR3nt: TGTGCCTGGAATATACTGGGGAATTCACCCCTCCACTTT
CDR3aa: CAWNILGNSPLHF

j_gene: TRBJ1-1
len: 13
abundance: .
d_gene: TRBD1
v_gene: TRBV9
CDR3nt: TGTGCCAGCAGCGTGACAGGGAGCACTGAAGCTTTCTTT
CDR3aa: CASSVTGSTEAFF

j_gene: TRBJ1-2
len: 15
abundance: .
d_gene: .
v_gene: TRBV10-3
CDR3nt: TGTGCCATCAGTGAGCCTGTTTCCCGGACATATGGCTACACCTTC
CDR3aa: CAISEPVSRTYGYTF

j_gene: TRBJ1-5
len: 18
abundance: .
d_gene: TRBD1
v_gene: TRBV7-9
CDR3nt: TGTGCCAGCAGCTTAAGCGGGACAGGGGGCGCGGGCAATCAGCCCCAGCATTTT
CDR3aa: CASSLSGTGGAGNQPQHF

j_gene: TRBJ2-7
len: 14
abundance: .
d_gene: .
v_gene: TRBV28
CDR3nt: TGTGCCAGCAGTTTCGTGGACCAAGCCTACGAGCAGTACTTC
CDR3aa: CASSFVDQAYEQYF

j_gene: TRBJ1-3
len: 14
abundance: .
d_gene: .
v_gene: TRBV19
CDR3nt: TGTGCCAGTAGTACGGGCCGGGCTGGAAACACCATATATTTT
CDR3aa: CASSTGRAGNTIYF

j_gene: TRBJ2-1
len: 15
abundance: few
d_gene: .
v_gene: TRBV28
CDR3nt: TGTGCCAGCAGTTTTGCGGGCGACTCCTACAATGAGCAGTTCTTC
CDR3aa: CASSFAGDSYNEQFF

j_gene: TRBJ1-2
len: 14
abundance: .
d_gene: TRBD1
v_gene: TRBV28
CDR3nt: TGTGCCAGCAGGTTTTCGGACAGGGAGTATGGCTACACCTTC
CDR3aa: CASRFSDREYGYTF

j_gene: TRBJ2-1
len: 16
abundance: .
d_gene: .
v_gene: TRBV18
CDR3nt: TGTGCCAGCTCACCACCTCAGGGGGGGTCCCACAATGAGCAGTTCTTC
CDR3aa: CASSPPQGGSHNEQFF

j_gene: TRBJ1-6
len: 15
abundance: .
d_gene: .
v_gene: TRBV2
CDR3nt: TGTGCCAGCAGTAAGGAGGGCTCCTATAATTCACCCCTCCACTTT
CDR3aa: CASSKEGSYNSPLHF

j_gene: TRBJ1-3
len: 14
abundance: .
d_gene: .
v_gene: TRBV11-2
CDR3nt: TGTGCCAGCTCCGCAGGGAGCTCTGGAAACACCATATATTTT
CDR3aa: CASSAGSSGNTIYF